Given below is one T cell receptor beta chain in context. Its antigen is unidentified. V was clipped by 2 bases and J by 3 bases, with 7 bases between them. Germline CDR1 SGHTA, CDR2 FQGNSA. This CDR3 has 13 amino acids. The record originates from a study of blood T cells in healthy people across ages. General study findings and limits: Correlation between TCR beta diversity and naive T cell percentage was strong. No conclusive comparison of naive versus antigen-experienced cells was possible with unsorted PBMCs.

Using a J-beta primer mix together with a sample-barcoded 5' primer, a second PCR was run for roughly 6 to 11 cycles. Each cDNA molecule received a tag from a template-switch adaptor that had 12 random nucleotides. No fewer than 3 million CDR3-containing paired-end reads came from each sample. Each CDR3 protein is one row after TCRdb ran MiXCR on the 5' RACE reads. The sample includes some 780,000 distinct CDR3 sequences, about 61% of them seen just once. The chain employs TRBV7-2 and TRBJ2-5; D unclear. This TCR was recovered from a man aged 35 to 55 in good health. The sequenced material came from blood. The CDR3 bases are TGTGCCAGCAGCTTAAACCAGAAAGAGACCCAGTACTTC. It specifies CASSLNQKETQYF.